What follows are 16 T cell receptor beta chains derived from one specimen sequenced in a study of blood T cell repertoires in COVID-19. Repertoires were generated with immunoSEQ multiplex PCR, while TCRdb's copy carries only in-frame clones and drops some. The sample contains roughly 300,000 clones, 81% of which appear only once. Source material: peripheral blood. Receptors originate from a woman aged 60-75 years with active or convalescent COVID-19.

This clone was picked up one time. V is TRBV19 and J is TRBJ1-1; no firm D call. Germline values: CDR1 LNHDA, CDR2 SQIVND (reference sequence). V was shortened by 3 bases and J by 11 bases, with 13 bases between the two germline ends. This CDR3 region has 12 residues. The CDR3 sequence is CASSMVRSSAFF. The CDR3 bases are TGTGCCAGTAGTATGGTCAGATCGTCGGCTTTCTTT.

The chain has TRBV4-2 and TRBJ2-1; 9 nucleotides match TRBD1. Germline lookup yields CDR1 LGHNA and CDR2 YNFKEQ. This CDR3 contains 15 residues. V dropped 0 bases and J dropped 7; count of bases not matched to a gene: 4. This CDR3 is CASSQDGGTGNEQFF. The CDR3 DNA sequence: TGTGCCAGCAGCCAAGACGGTGGGACAGGGAATGAGCAGTTCTTC.

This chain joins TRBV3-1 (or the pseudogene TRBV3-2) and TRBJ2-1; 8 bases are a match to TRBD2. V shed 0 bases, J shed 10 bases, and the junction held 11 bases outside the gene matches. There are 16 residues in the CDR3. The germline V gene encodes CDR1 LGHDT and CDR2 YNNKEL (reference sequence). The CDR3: CASSQDSGTRGLEQFF. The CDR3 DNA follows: TGTGCCAGCAGCCAAGATTCCGGGACTAGGGGACTGGAGCAGTTCTTC.

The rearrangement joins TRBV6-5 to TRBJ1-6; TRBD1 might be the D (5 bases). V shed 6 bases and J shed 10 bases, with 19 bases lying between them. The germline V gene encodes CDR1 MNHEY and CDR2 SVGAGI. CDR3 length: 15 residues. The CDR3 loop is CASRPPGVLGSPLHF. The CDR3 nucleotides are TGTGCCAGCAGGCCCCCGGGGGTCTTAGGGTCACCCCTCCACTTT.

The CDR3 here is CASRNTGPHEYTYEQYF. The CDR3 nucleotides are TGTGCCAGCAGGAATACAGGACCTCATGAATATACCTACGAGCAGTACTTC. The genes are TRBV6-4 and TRBJ2-7; D possibly corresponds to TRBD1 (5 bases). CDR1 and CDR2 (germline): MRHNA, SNTAGT. The CDR3 is made up of 17 amino acids. V lost 6 bases and J lost 2, with 23 bases in between.

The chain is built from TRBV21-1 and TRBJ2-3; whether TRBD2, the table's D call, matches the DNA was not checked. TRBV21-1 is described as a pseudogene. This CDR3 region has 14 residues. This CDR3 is CASSKTRYTDTQYF. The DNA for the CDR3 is TGTGCCAGCAGCAAAACTCGGTACACAGATACGCAGTATTTT.

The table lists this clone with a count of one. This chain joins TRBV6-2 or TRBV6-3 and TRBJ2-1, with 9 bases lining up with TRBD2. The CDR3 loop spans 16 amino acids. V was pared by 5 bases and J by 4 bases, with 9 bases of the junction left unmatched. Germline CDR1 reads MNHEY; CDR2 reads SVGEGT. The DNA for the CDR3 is TGTGCCAGCAGTAGACCGGCGGGGGGGCCATACAATGAGCAGTTCTTC. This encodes CASSRPAGGPYNEQFF.

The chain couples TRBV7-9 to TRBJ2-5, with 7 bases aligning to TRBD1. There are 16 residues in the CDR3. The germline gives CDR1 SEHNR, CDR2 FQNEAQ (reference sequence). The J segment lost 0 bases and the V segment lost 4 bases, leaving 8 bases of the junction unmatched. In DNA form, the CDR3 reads TGTGCCAGCAGCTCGCGTGGACAGGCCGACCAAGAGACCCAGTACTTC. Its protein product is CASSSRGQADQETQYF.

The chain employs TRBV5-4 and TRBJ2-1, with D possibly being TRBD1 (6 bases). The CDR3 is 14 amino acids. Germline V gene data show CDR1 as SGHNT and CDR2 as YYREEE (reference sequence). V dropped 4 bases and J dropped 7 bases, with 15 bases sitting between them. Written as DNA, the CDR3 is TGTGCCAGCAGCCCCCTGACAGGCTTTAATGAGCAGTTCTTC. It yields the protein CASSPLTGFNEQFF. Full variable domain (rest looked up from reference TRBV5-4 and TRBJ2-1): ETGVTQSPTHLIKTRGQQVTLRCSSQSGHNTVSWYQQALGQGPQFIFQYYREEENGRGNFPPRFSGLQFPNYSSELNVNALELDDSALYLCASSPLTGFNEQFFGPGTRLTVL.

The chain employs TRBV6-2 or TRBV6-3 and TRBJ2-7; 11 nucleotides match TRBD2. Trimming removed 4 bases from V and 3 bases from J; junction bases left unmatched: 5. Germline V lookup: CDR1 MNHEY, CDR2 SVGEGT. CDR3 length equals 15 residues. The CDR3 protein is CASSSHGTSGYEQYF. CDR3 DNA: TGTGCCAGCAGTTCGCACGGGACTAGCGGCTACGAGCAGTACTTC.

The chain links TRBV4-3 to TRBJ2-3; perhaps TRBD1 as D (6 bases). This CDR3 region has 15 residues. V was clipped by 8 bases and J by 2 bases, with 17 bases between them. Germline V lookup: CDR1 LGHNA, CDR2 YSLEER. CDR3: CASSRGQTLTDTQYF. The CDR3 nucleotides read TGCGCCAGCTCTAGGGGACAAACTCTCACAGATACGCAGTATTTT.

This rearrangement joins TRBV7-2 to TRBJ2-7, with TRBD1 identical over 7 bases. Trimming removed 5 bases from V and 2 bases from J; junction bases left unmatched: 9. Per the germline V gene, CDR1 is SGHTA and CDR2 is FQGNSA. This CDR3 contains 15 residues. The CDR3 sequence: CASSLYPGTAYEQYF. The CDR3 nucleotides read TGTGCCAGCAGCCTCTATCCCGGGACAGCCTACGAGCAGTACTTC.

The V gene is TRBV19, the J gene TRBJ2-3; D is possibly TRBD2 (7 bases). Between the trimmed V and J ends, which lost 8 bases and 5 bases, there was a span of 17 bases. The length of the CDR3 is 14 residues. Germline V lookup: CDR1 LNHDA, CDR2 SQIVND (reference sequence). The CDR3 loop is CASSRGQKGDTQYF. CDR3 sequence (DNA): TGTGCCAGTTCGCGGGGGCAAAAGGGAGATACGCAGTATTTT.

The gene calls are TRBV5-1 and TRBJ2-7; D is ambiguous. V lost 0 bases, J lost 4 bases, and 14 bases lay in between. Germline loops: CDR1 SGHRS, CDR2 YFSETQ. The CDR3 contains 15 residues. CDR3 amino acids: CASSLVPGSDYEQYF. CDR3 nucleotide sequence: TGCGCCAGCAGCTTGGTTCCGGGTTCCGATTACGAGCAGTACTTC.

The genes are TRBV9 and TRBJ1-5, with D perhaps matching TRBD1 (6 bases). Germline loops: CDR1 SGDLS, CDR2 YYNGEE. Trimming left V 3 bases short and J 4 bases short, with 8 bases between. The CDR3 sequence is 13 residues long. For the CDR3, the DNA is TGTGCCAGCAGCGCTACAGGGAATCAGCCCCAGCATTTT. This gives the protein CASSATGNQPQHF. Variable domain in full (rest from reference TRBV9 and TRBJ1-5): DSGVTQTPKHLITATGQRVTLRCSPRSGDLSVYWYQQSLDQGLQFLIQYYNGEERAKGNILERFSAQQFPDLHSELNLSSLELGDSALYFCASSATGNQPQHFGDGTRLSIL.

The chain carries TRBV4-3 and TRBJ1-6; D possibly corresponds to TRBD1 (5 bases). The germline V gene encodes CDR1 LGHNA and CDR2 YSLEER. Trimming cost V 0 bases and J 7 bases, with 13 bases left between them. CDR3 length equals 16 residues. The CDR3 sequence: CASSQDPGRGNSPLHF. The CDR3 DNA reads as TGCGCCAGCAGCCAAGATCCGGGTAGGGGCAATTCACCCCTCCACTTT.